What follows is one T cell receptor (beta chain) and its context. From germline, CDR1 is MNHEY and CDR2 SVGAGI. There are 14 residues in the CDR3. V was pared by 2 bases and J by 5 bases, with 12 bases between. The sample belongs to a study of blood T cell repertoires in COVID-19. Study-wide context: Acute-phase and convalescent COVID-19 samples originated in the United States, Italy and Spain. T cells, B-cell-depleted T cells, or PBMCs supplied cDNA or gDNA.

Authors' processing steps: Cell counts per sample came from amplifying reference gene primers. The data were produced by immunoSEQ multiplex PCR, yet TCRdb's version contains in-frame clones alone and is incomplete. The DNA gave D and trimming, while V, J and clone size come from that table. The sample consists of a few hundred thousand clones, about 87% of them appearing once. The chain couples TRBV6-5 to TRBJ1-2; D is unclear. The sequenced material came from peripheral blood. This clonotype was obtained from a woman aged 70 to 79 with active or convalescent COVID-19. For the CDR3, the DNA is TGTGCCAGCAGTTACGGGAGGATGGGGTATGGCTACACCTTC. The encoded protein is CASSYGRMGYGYTF.